The 24 T cell receptor beta chains below come from one sample, sequenced in a study of human thymus T cells. Thymus pieces cut out during corrective heart surgery were the tissue that was used. Clones were read by immunoSEQ multiplex PCR, and TCRdb kept only the in-frame ones, dropping some. The sample gives roughly 130,000 clones, around 95% of which show up once; around 0.024% is in the top ten. Sample: thymus tissue. Receptors were obtained from a boy under three years old with a congenital heart defect but otherwise immunologically healthy.

The J gene is TRBJ1-5, the V gene TRBV5-1; no firm D call. This CDR3 is built from 14 residues. Germline V CDR1 and CDR2: SGHRS, YFSETQ. V lost 0 bases and J lost 0, with 4 bases in between. The CDR3 loop is CASSLGHSNQPQHF. The CDR3, as DNA: TGCGCCAGCAGCTTGGGACATAGCAATCAGCCCCAGCATTTT. Full variable domain (missing parts from reference TRBV5-1 and TRBJ1-5): KAGVTQTPRYLIKTRGQQVTLSCSPISGHRSVSWYQQTPGQGLQFLFEYFSETQRNKGNFPGRFSGRQFSNSRSEMNVSTLELGDSALYLCASSLGHSNQPQHFGDGTRLSIL.

The genes are TRBV18 and TRBJ1-4; a weak D match, TRBD1 (6 bases). V was cut by 1 base and J by 0 bases, with 15 bases left in between. Per the germline V gene, CDR1 is KGHSH and CDR2 is LQKENI. CDR3 size: 18 residues. The CDR3 is CASSPLTGAFATNEKLFF. The CDR3 coding sequence is TGTGCCAGCTCACCACTCACGGGGGCGTTTGCAACTAATGAAAAACTGTTTTTT.

The V call is TRBV11-2, the J call TRBJ2-7; 9 bases are shared with TRBD1. The trim removed 5 bases at V and 5 bases at J, leaving 10 bases unmatched. The CDR3 runs 15 residues. The germline V gene has CDR1 SGHAT and CDR2 FQNNGV. DNA of the CDR3: TGTGCCAGCAGCAACCGGGACAGGGAAAGCCACGAGCAGTACTTC. It yields the protein CASSNRDRESHEQYF.

V usage is TRBV6-7 and J usage is TRBJ1-1; D uncertain. TRBV6-7 carries the ORF label, with uncertain function. Trimming shortened V by 2 bases and J by 3 bases, and 16 bases separated the two germline ends. The CDR3 spans 16 residues. The chain's CDR3 is CASSYPVAESDTEAFF. CDR3 bases: TGTGCCAGCAGTTACCCTGTCGCGGAGTCGGACACTGAAGCTTTCTTT.

The genes are TRBV14 and TRBJ2-2; D possibly corresponds to TRBD2 (5 bases). Looked up from germline, CDR1 is SGHDN and CDR2 is FVKESK. The V gene lost 4 bases and the J gene lost 0 bases, with 12 bases spanning the gap. This CDR3 has 16 amino acids. CDR3 sequence reads: CASSRRGRSNTGELFF. The CDR3 DNA follows: TGTGCCAGCAGCCGACGGGGTCGTTCGAACACCGGGGAGCTGTTTTTT.

The chain couples TRBV2 to TRBJ1-4; 10 bases map to TRBD1. V dropped 4 bases and J dropped 8; count of bases not matched to a gene: 10. CDR1 SNHLY and CDR2 FYNNEI come from the germline V gene. The CDR3 covers 16 residues. The DNA of the CDR3 is TGTGCCAGCAGTGTCCGGGACAGGGGAAGTGGGGAAAAACTGTTTTTT. This sequence encodes CASSVRDRGSGEKLFF. Full variable domain (rest looked up from reference TRBV2 and TRBJ1-4): EPEVTQTPSHQVTQMGQEVILRCVPISNHLYFYWYRQILGQKVEFLVSFYNNEISEKSEIFDDQFSVERPDGSNFTLKIRSTKLEDSAMYFCASSVRDRGSGEKLFFGSGTQLSVL.

The chain recombines TRBV27 with TRBJ1-2, with TRBD1 matching 10 bases. This CDR3 region has 16 residues. Trimming removed 2 bases from V and 2 bases from J; junction bases left unmatched: 5. Germline V lookup: CDR1 MNHEY, CDR2 SMNVEV (reference sequence). The CDR3 spells CASSLPGTGENYGYTF. The CDR3 bases are TGTGCCAGCAGTTTACCGGGGACAGGGGAGAACTATGGCTACACCTTC.

The chain recombines TRBV5-1 with TRBJ1-2; 10 bases are shared with TRBD1. Germline V gene data show CDR1 as SGHRS and CDR2 as YFSETQ. Trimming at V came to 3 bases and at J to 1 base, leaving 24 bases not matched to a gene. There are 22 residues in the CDR3. CDR3 coding DNA: TGCGCCAGCAGCTCCTATAATTCGGGACAGGGGTTACAGCAAGGGGGTAACTATGGCTACACCTTC. Amino acids: CASSSYNSGQGLQQGGNYGYTF.

The V call is TRBV7-3, the J call TRBJ1-1; D is unresolved. Trimming pared 3 bases from V and 6 bases from J, leaving 11 bases between. The V gene's germline CDR1 is SGHTA and CDR2 FQGTGA. There are 13 residues in the CDR3. The CDR3 is CASSLVEGAEAFF. In DNA, the CDR3 is TGTGCCAGCAGCTTGGTGGAGGGAGCTGAAGCTTTCTTT.

This clone has only one observation. J is TRBJ1-2 and V is TRBV27; the match to TRBD1 covers 7 bases. CDR3 length equals 14 residues. Germline V gene data show CDR1 as MNHEY and CDR2 as SMNVEV (reference sequence). V shed 2 bases and J 6 bases; nucleotides not matched to a gene: 6. The CDR3: CASSLRQGGHGYTF. CDR3 in DNA: TGTGCCAGCAGTTTAAGACAGGGTGGTCATGGCTACACCTTC.

The chain carries TRBV28 and TRBJ1-2, with 7 nucleotides matching TRBD1. The CDR3 runs 13 residues. V trimming: 6 bases; J trimming: 4 bases; junction bases outside the gene matches: 5. Germline assignment: CDR1 MDHEN and CDR2 SYDVKM. The CDR3 nucleotides read TGTGCCAGCAGCCCAGGGGGTGTCTATGGCTACACCTTC. It specifies CASSPGGVYGYTF.

The rearrangement uses TRBV13 and TRBJ1-2; 9 bases agree with TRBD1. With V trimmed by 5 bases and J by 8 bases, 9 bases remained unmatched. Per germline, CDR1 PRHDT and CDR2 FYEKMQ (reference sequence). CDR3 size: 14 residues. CDR3 sequence reads: CASSTRTGAEGYTF. The CDR3 DNA reads TGTGCCAGCAGCACCCGGACAGGGGCGGAGGGCTACACCTTC. The full variable domain, rest sourced from reference TRBV13 and TRBJ1-2, is AAGVIQSPRHLIKEKRETATLKCYPIPRHDTVYWYQQGPGQDPQFLISFYEKMQSDKGSIPDRFSAQQFSDYHSELNMSSLELGDSALYFCASSTRTGAEGYTFGSGTRLTVV.

This clone was observed once. The gene calls are TRBV9 and TRBJ1-2, with a tentative D call TRBD1 (6 bases). Germline V lookup: CDR1 SGDLS, CDR2 YYNGEE. Trimming took 2 bases from V and 5 from J, leaving 13 bases between them. The CDR3 loop spans 14 amino acids. The CDR3 spells CASSVPDRIYGYTF. CDR3 DNA sequence: TGTGCCAGCAGCGTCCCCGACAGGATATATGGCTACACCTTC.

The CDR3 DNA is TGTGCCAGTAGTATTGGAGACAGGGGGACCTACGAGCAGTACTTC. This encodes CASSIGDRGTYEQYF. The V gene is TRBV19, the J gene TRBJ2-7; 9 bases are a match to TRBD1. CDR3 length: 15 residues. From germline, CDR1 is LNHDA and CDR2 SQIVND (reference sequence). V shed 3 bases, J shed 2 bases, and the junction held 5 bases outside the gene matches.

The CDR3 DNA follows: TGTGCCAGCAGCTTGGGCGTAGTCCGGGGACAGGGGACCTACGAGCAGTACTTC. Translation: CASSLGVVRGQGTYEQYF. V is TRBV7-9 and J is TRBJ2-7; 10 bases map to TRBD1. The CDR3 runs to 18 residues. The junction had 13 bases not matched to a gene; V was cut back by 3 bases and J by 2 bases. The V gene's germline CDR1 is SEHNR and CDR2 FQNEAQ (reference sequence). Drawing the rest from reference TRBV7-9 and TRBJ2-7, the complete variable domain is DTGVSQNPRHKITKRGQNVTFRCDPISEHNRLYWYRQTLGQGPEFLTYFQNEAQLEKSRLLSDRFSAERPKGSFSTLEIQRTEQGDSAMYLCASSLGVVRGQGTYEQYFGPGTRLTVT.

The chain joins TRBV6-6 to TRBJ1-1, with D maybe TRBD1 (5 bases). The germline CDR1 and CDR2 sequences are MNHNY and SVGAGI (reference sequence). This CDR3 spans 14 amino acids. The ends were cut back, 5 bases at V and 5 bases at J, with 15 bases in the middle. The CDR3 nucleotides read TGTGCCAGCAGTAGGCAGGGATGGGATACTGAAGCTTTCTTT. Its translation is CASSRQGWDTEAFF.

The chain recombines TRBV10-1 with TRBJ1-2; no reliable D call. V shed 4 bases and J shed 4 bases, with 16 bases lying between them. Germline CDR1 reads WNHNN; CDR2 reads SYGVQD (reference sequence). The CDR3 length is 15 residues. In DNA, the CDR3 is TGCGCCAGCAGTGGGGATAGGACGTTACCCTATGGCTACACCTTC. Translated, it gives CASSGDRTLPYGYTF.

The chain couples TRBV6-1 to TRBJ1-4; D call uncertain. Germline V gene lookup returns CDR1 MNHNS and CDR2 SASEGT. The germline V and J ends were trimmed by 6 bases and 2 bases, with 13 bases remaining between them. The CDR3 extends over 15 amino acids. The CDR3 nucleotides read TGTGCCAGCAGCCCCAGCCCGGCGACTAATGAAAAACTGTTTTTT. Protein product: CASSPSPATNEKLFF.

J is TRBJ2-1 and V is TRBV30; perhaps TRBD2 as D (5 bases). Germline V gene lookup returns CDR1 GTSNPN and CDR2 SVGIG (reference sequence). V was pared by 4 bases and J by 2 bases, with 6 bases between. The CDR3 has 12 residues. The CDR3 protein is CAWTSPYNEQFF. As DNA, the CDR3 is TGTGCCTGGACTAGCCCCTACAATGAGCAGTTCTTC.

This chain joins TRBV19 and TRBJ1-6; 7 bases match TRBD1. Germline assignment: CDR1 LNHDA and CDR2 SQIVND (reference sequence). CDR3 size: 17 residues. The V and J ends lost 5 bases and 3 bases, in that order; junction bases with no gene match: 10. CDR3 coding DNA: TGTGCCAGTAGTCCCCACAGGACAGGAGACTATAATTCACCCCTCCACTTT. Its protein is CASSPHRTGDYNSPLHF.

The chain combines TRBV7-9 with TRBJ1-3; 9 nucleotides agree with TRBD1. With V trimmed by 1 base and J by 0 bases, 10 bases remained unmatched. This CDR3 spans 19 amino acids. The germline CDR1 and CDR2 sequences are SEHNR and FQNEAQ (reference sequence). CDR3 sequence reads: CASSLEGTGPLYSGNTIYF. The CDR3 nucleotides are TGTGCCAGCAGCTTAGAGGGGACAGGGCCACTCTACTCTGGAAACACCATATATTTT.

The sample holds one count of this clone. The rearrangement uses TRBV7-4 and TRBJ1-1, with TRBD1 identical over 9 bases. This CDR3 region has 14 residues. V gave up 1 base and J gave up 6 bases; unmatched junction bases: 3. Germline CDR1 SGHVT, CDR2 SQSDAQ. This CDR3 is CASSLVGQGPEAFF. CDR3 sequence (DNA): TGTGCCAGCAGCTTAGTGGGACAGGGTCCTGAAGCTTTCTTT. Full variable domain (missing parts from reference TRBV7-4 and TRBJ1-1): GAGVSQSPRYKVAKRGRDVALRCDSISGHVTLYWYRQTLGQGSEVLTYSQSDAQRDKSGRPSGRFSAERPERSVSTLKIQRTEQGDSAVYLCASSLVGQGPEAFFGQGTRLTVV.

This sequence joins TRBV7-2 and TRBJ2-7, with D possibly being TRBD1 (6 bases). Germline loops: CDR1 SGHTA, CDR2 FQGNSA. The CDR3 length is 14 residues. V lost 4 bases, J lost 3 bases, and 13 bases lay in between. CDR3 DNA: TGTGCCAGCAGCTCAGGGGTAAACTACTACGAGCAGTACTTC. Its translation is CASSSGVNYYEQYF.

The chain couples TRBV21-1 to TRBJ2-6; the table's D call TRBD2 went unverified against the DNA. TRBV21-1 is a pseudogene. CDR3 size: 15 residues. CDR3 sequence reads: CASSKGEEPNNVLTF. The CDR3 DNA is TGTGCCAGCAGCAAAGGCGAGGAGCCGAACAACGTCCTGACTTTC.